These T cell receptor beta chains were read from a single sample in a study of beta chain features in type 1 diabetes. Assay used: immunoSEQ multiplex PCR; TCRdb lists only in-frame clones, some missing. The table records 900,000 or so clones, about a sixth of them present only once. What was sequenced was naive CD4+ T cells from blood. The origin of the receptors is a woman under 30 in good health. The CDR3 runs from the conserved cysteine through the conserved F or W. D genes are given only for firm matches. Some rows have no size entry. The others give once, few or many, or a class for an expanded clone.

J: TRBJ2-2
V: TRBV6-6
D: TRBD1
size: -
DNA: TGTGCCAGCACCCGGACAGGGAGCACCGGGGAGCTGTTTTTT
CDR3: CASTRTGSTGELFF

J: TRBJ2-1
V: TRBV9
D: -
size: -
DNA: TGTGCCAGCAGCCCCGAAACGTTTAATGAGCAGTTCTTC
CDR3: CASSPETFNEQFF

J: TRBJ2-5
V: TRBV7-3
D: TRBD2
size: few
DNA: TGTGCCAGCAGCTTTTCCCTAGCGGGACGGGAGACCCAGTACTTC
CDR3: CASSFSLAGRETQYF

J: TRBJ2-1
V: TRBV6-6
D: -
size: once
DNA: TGTGCCAGCAGTCACAAGACCTACAATGAGCAGTTCTTC
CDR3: CASSHKTYNEQFF

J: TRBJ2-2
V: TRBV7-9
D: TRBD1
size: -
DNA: TGTGCCAGCAGCTCGCAGGGGGCGCGCGCCGGGGAGCTGTTTTTT
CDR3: CASSSQGARAGELFF

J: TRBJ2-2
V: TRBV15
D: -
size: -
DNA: TGTGCCACCAGGAAAAACCCTAGTGTTCTGAACACCGGGGAGCTGTTTTTT
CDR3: CATRKNPSVLNTGELFF

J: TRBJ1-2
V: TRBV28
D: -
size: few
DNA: TGTGCCAGCAGTTTAGCATTTGGGACACGTGGGGGTGGCTACACCTTC
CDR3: CASSLAFGTRGGGYTF

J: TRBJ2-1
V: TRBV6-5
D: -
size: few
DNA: TGTGCCAGCAGAAAGGGGTTCAATGAGCAGTTCTTC
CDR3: CASRKGFNEQFF

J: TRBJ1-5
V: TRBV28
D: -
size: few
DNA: TGTGCCAGCAGCCTGGTGGGAGGGGCGGGAGGCAATCAGCCCCAGCATTTT
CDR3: CASSLVGGAGGNQPQHF

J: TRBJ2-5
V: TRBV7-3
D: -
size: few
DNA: TGTGCCAGCAGCTTACGGCCGGGGGTAGAGACCCAGTACTTC
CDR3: CASSLRPGVETQYF

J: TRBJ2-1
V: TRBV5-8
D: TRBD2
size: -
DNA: TGTGCCAGCAGCTTGGGGTCCACGACTAGCGGGAGATTCGCGGGTGAGCAGTTCTTC
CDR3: CASSLGSTTSGRFAGEQFF

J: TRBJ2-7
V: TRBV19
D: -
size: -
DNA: TGTGCCAGTAGTCTTCGCGGGACGTTCTACGAGCAGTACTTC
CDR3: CASSLRGTFYEQYF

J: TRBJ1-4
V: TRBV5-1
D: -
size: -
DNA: TGCGCCAGCAGCTTGGAGAGTGCAACTAATGAAAAACTGTTTTTT
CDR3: CASSLESATNEKLFF

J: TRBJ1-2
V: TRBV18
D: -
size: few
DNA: TGTGCCAGCTCACCGGTAGGGGCCCGCTCGGGCTACACCTTC
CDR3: CASSPVGARSGYTF

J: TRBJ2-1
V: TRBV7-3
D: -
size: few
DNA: TGTGCCAGCAGCTTCAGGTCGAGCTCCTACAATGAGCAGTTCTTC
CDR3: CASSFRSSSYNEQFF

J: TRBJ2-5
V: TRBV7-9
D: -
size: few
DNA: TGTGCCAGCAGCTTAGACATCAGGGCAGAGACCCAGTACTTC
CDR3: CASSLDIRAETQYF

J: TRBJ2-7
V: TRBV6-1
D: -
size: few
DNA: TGTGCCGCGAGGGGGGCGCGGTTCCACGAGCAGTACTTC
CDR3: CAARGARFHEQYF

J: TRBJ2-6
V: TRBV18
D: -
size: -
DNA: TGTGCCAGCTCACCCCAGGGTCTTGGGGCCAACGTCCTGACTTTC
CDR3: CASSPQGLGANVLTF

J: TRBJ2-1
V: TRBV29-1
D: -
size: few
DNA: TGCAGCGTTGAAGGGGGGAAGGGGGTGAATGAGCAGTTCTTC
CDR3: CSVEGGKGVNEQFF

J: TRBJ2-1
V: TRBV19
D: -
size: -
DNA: TGTGCCAGTAGTTGGAGGGGCAGGTCGAATGAGCAGTTCTTC
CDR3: CASSWRGRSNEQFF

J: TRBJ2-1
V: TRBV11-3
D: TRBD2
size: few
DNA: TGTGCCAGCAGCTTAGGGAGCGGGAGAGCGAATGAGCAGTTCTTC
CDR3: CASSLGSGRANEQFF

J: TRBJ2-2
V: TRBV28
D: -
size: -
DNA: TGTGCCAGCAGACCACAGGGAACCGGGGAGCTGTTTTTT
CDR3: CASRPQGTGELFF

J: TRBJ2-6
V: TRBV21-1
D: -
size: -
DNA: TGTGCCAGCAGCAAAGAGAGGGGAAGGGGTTCCGGGGCCAACGTCCTGACTTTC
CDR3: CASSKERGRGSGANVLTF

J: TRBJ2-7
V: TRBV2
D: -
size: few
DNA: TGTGCCAGCCTGTTTTGGGACCGACAAGGGTTGTGGGGTTACGAGCAGTACTTC
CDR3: CASLFWDRQGLWGYEQYF

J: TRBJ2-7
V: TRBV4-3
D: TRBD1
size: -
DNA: TGCGCCAGCAGCCAAGAAGGACAGGGAAAGTACGAGCAGTACTTC
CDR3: CASSQEGQGKYEQYF

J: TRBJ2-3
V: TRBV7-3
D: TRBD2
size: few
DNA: TGTGCCAGCTCTCTAGCGGGAGTCACAGATACGCAGTATTTT
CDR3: CASSLAGVTDTQYF

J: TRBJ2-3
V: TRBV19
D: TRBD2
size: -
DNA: TGTGCCAGTAGAAGAGCGGGAGGGCGAAATACGCAGTATTTT
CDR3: CASRRAGGRNTQYF

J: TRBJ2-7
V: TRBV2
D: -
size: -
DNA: TGTGCCAGCAGTGGACCAGGGAAGCGCGAGCAGTACTTC
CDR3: CASSGPGKREQYF

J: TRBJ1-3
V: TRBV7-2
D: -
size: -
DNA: TGTGCCAGCAGCTTAACAGATGGAAACACCATATATTTT
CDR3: CASSLTDGNTIYF

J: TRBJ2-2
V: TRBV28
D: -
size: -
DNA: TGTGCCAGCAGGCCCTTAGCCCCCGGGGAGCTGTTTTTT
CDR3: CASRPLAPGELFF

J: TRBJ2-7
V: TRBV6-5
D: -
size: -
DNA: TGTGCCAGCAGTTCGGACGTAAATCTCTACGAGCAGTACTTC
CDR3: CASSSDVNLYEQYF

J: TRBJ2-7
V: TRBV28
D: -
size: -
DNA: TGTGCCAGCAGTTCAGGCTACGAGCAGTACTTC
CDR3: CASSSGYEQYF

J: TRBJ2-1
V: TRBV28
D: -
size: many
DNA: TGTGCCAGCACGCCGGCGGGTATCGGCAATGAGCAGTTCTTC
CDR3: CASTPAGIGNEQFF

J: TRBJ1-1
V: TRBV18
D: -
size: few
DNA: TGTGCCAGCTCACCACGGGCAGGGAACACTGAAGCTTTCTTT
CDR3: CASSPRAGNTEAFF

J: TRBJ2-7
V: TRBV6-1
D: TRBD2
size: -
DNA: TGTGCCAGCTCGGGGATAGCGGGCTACGAGCAGTACTTC
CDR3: CASSGIAGYEQYF